These 27 T cell receptor beta chains were all obtained from the same sample, sequenced in a study of T cells in Graves' hyperthyroidism and ophthalmopathy. TCR beta CDR3 sequences were amplified from RNA transcripts. A first-round RT-PCR of the TCR CDR3 used the HTBI primer set. MiXCR, run by TCRdb on the multiplex PCR reads, gives a single entry per CDR3 protein. The sample carries 550,000 to 800,000 distinct CDR3 sequences, less than 20% recorded once. Material: blood. Every receptor here comes from a man between 18 and 35 years old with Graves' hyperthyroidism.

This clonotype was recorded at least ten times. The genes are TRBV28 and TRBJ2-7, with D hard to call. V was cut by 1 base and J by 2 bases, with 12 bases left in between. The germline CDR1 and CDR2 sequences are MDHEN and SYDVKM. CDR3 length: 15 amino acids. DNA for the CDR3: TGTGCCAGCAGTTTATTTCAGGCAATAACCTACGAGCAGTACTTC. Protein sequence: CASSLFQAITYEQYF.

J is TRBJ2-1 and V is TRBV2, with 11 bases aligning to TRBD2. V lost 6 bases to trimming and J lost 4 bases; unmatched junction nucleotides: 8. The CDR3 contains 16 residues. The V gene's germline CDR1 is SNHLY and CDR2 FYNNEI. In DNA form, the CDR3 reads TGTGCCAGCAGAGATCCCGGGACTAGCGGTTACAATGAGCAGTTCTTC. Its translation: CASRDPGTSGYNEQFF.

This chain connects TRBV10-3 to TRBJ2-2; D unclear. The CDR3 totals 13 residues. Germline values: CDR1 ENHRY, CDR2 SYGVKD. Trimming left V 5 bases short and J 5 bases short, with 9 bases between. CDR3 loop: CAISPRATGELFF. CDR3 nucleotides: TGTGCCATCAGTCCCCGGGCTACCGGGGAGCTGTTTTTT.

This rearrangement joins TRBV5-1 to TRBJ1-2, with 7 bases aligning to TRBD1. J gave up 2 bases and V 4 bases, and 2 bases lay outside the gene matches. Per the germline V gene, CDR1 is SGHRS and CDR2 is YFSETQ. This CDR3 spans 13 amino acids. CDR3 DNA sequence: TGCGCCAGCAGCGGGGACAGCAACTATGGCTACACCTTC. Translating it yields CASSGDSNYGYTF.

This clonotype was observed a few times. In DNA, the CDR3 is TGTGCCAGCAGCCTCCCGGGACAGGGCCTGGGAGAGACCCAGTACTTC. Its translation is CASSLPGQGLGETQYF. This chain links TRBV7-9 with TRBJ2-5, with 9 bases fitting TRBD1. Per the germline V gene, CDR1 is SEHNR and CDR2 is FQNEAQ (reference sequence). V shed 5 bases and J 4 bases; nucleotides not matched to a gene: 11. The CDR3 sequence is 16 residues long.

J is TRBJ2-6 and V is TRBV29-1; D is uncertain. CDR1 and CDR2 (germline): SQVTM, ANQGSEA. The CDR3 length is 17 residues. V was shortened by 1 base and J by 0 bases, with 13 bases between the two germline ends. CDR3 bases: TGCAGCGTTGAAGGGTGGCAGGAGCGCTCTGGGGCCAACGTCCTGACTTTC. Amino acid sequence: CSVEGWQERSGANVLTF.

This clonotype was seen only a few times. The chain combines TRBV7-8 with TRBJ2-2, with 8 positions matching TRBD2. The CDR3 has 17 amino acids. The ends lost 5 bases at V and 4 bases at J; junction bases unmatched: 12. Germline loops: CDR1 SGHVS, CDR2 FQNEAQ. CDR3 sequence: CASSAKIAGFTTGELFF. As DNA, the CDR3 is TGTGCCAGCAGCGCAAAAATAGCGGGGTTTACCACCGGGGAGCTGTTTTTT.

A few counts support this clonotype. The rearrangement joins TRBV5-1 to TRBJ2-7; D possibly corresponds to TRBD2 (5 bases). With 4 bases removed from V and 9 bases from J, the gap between germline ends came to 11 bases. Germline V CDR1 and CDR2: SGHRS, YFSETQ. The CDR3 covers 11 residues. The CDR3 is CASSSGEAQYF. The CDR3 bases are TGCGCCAGCAGCAGCGGCGAAGCGCAGTACTTC.

Written as DNA, the CDR3 is TGTGCCAGCAGCTTAGGGGGTAGCGGGTCTTACAATGAGCAGTTCTTC. Protein product: CASSLGGSGSYNEQFF. This chain connects TRBV11-2 to TRBJ2-1, with 7 positions matching TRBD2. With 1 base clipped from V and 4 bases from J, the junction kept 7 bases outside the gene matches. This CDR3 region has 16 residues. The V gene's germline CDR1 is SGHAT and CDR2 FQNNGV.

This chain joins TRBV19 and TRBJ2-3, with D possibly TRBD1 on 6 matching bases. V was shortened by 7 bases and J by 0 bases, with 11 bases between the two germline ends. Looked up from germline, CDR1 is LNHDA and CDR2 is SQIVND (reference sequence). The CDR3 has 14 amino acids. The CDR3 sequence is CASNWDISTDTQYF. The CDR3 bases are TGTGCCAGTAATTGGGACATAAGCACAGATACGCAGTATTTT.

This clonotype was recorded many times. The rearrangement joins TRBV7-2 to TRBJ2-3; possible D gene TRBD2, 6 bases. There are 15 residues in the CDR3. The V gene's germline CDR1 is SGHTA and CDR2 FQGNSA. Trimming left V 1 base short and J 4 bases short, with 12 bases between. The CDR3 loop reads CASSLGLGFSDTQYF. The CDR3 bases are TGTGCCAGCAGCTTAGGACTAGGATTTTCAGATACGCAGTATTTT.

The rearrangement links TRBV29-1 to TRBJ1-4, with D possibly being TRBD1 (5 bases). CDR1 is SQVTM and CDR2 is ANQGSEA in the germline V gene. The CDR3 sequence is 13 residues long. V was shortened by 1 base and J by 6 bases, with 9 bases between the two germline ends. The CDR3 DNA follows: TGCAGCGTTGAAGCAGGGCGAGATGAAAAACTGTTTTTT. Translation gives CSVEAGRDEKLFF. The variable domain in full, completed from reference TRBV29-1 and TRBJ1-4, reads SAVISQKPSRDICQRGTSLTIQCQVDSQVTMMFWYRQQPGQSLTLIATANQGSEATYESGFVIDKFPISRPNLTFSTLTVSNMSPEDSSIYLCSVEAGRDEKLFFGSGTQLSVL.

This clonotype showed up just a few times. The V and J genes are TRBV15 and TRBJ1-4, with TRBD1 matching 9 bases. Germline CDR1 is LNHNV and CDR2 is YYDKDF (reference sequence). The trim removed 4 bases at V and 3 bases at J, leaving 12 bases unmatched. This CDR3 is 18 amino acids long. The CDR3 here is CATSTDDRGSFSNEKLFF. CDR3 nucleotide sequence: TGTGCCACCAGCACAGACGACAGGGGGTCCTTCTCTAATGAAAAACTGTTTTTT.

Here the CDR3 reads CASSTRAPDTQYF. DNA of the CDR3: TGTGCCAGTAGTACCCGGGCCCCAGATACGCAGTATTTT. The chain uses TRBV19 and TRBJ2-3; D remains ambiguous. CDR3 length: 13 amino acids. V lost 4 bases, J lost 4 bases, and 9 bases lay in between. CDR1 is LNHDA and CDR2 is SQIVND in the germline V gene (reference sequence).

The table lists this clonotype with many counts. This rearrangement joins TRBV5-1 to TRBJ2-1; 12 nucleotides agree with TRBD2. The CDR3 is 15 amino acids. V lost 4 bases, J lost 4 bases, and 3 bases stayed unmatched. Per germline, CDR1 SGHRS and CDR2 YFSETQ. Written as DNA, the CDR3 is TGCGCCAGCAGCGGGGGACTAGCGGGTTACAATGAGCAGTTCTTC. It yields the protein CASSGGLAGYNEQFF.

The sample holds many counts of this clonotype. V usage is TRBV11-1 and J usage is TRBJ2-3; a weak D match, TRBD2 (5 bases). Per germline, CDR1 SGHAT and CDR2 FQDESV (reference sequence). This CDR3 contains 13 residues. Trimming took off 5 bases at V and 6 bases at J, with 12 bases between the two ends. The CDR3 nucleotides read TGTGCCAGCAGCCAGCCTGGACTGGATACGCAGTATTTT. Residues: CASSQPGLDTQYF.

This clonotype was seen more than once but under ten times. CDR3 DNA: TGCAGTGCTAGAGATCTCGGACAGGGGGGTGAAAAACTGTTTTTT. Protein product: CSARDLGQGGEKLFF. The chain uses TRBV20-1 and TRBJ1-4; 10 bases line up with TRBD1. V shed 0 bases, J shed 7 bases, and the junction held 5 bases outside the gene matches. The CDR3 runs to 15 residues. Per the germline V gene, CDR1 is DFQATT and CDR2 is SNEGSKA (reference sequence).

This clonotype occurred many times. This sequence joins TRBV12-3 or TRBV12-4 and TRBJ1-5; D not certain. The CDR3 length is 13 residues. Trimming removed 0 bases at V and 5 bases at J, with 5 bases between. The CDR3 nucleotides are TGTGCCAGCAGTTTAGCACAAGATCAGCCCCAGCATTTT. It specifies CASSLAQDQPQHF.

This clonotype came up many times. The CDR3 nucleotides read TGTGCCAGCAGTGCGGGACTAGCGGGCCCCTACGAGCAGTACTTC. Amino acid sequence: CASSAGLAGPYEQYF. The rearrangement links TRBV2 to TRBJ2-7, with 12 bases lining up with TRBD2. Germline V gene lookup returns CDR1 SNHLY and CDR2 FYNNEI. The V and J ends lost 4 bases and 2 bases, in that order; junction bases with no gene match: 3. CDR3 length: 15 residues. The full variable domain, rest sourced from reference TRBV2 and TRBJ2-7, is EPEVTQTPSHQVTQMGQEVILRCVPISNHLYFYWYRQILGQKVEFLVSFYNNEISEKSEIFDDQFSVERPDGSNFTLKIRSTKLEDSAMYFCASSAGLAGPYEQYFGPGTRLTVT.

As for this clonotype: One base away lies a much larger clone, so this may be a sequencing read error. This chain connects TRBV11-3 to TRBJ2-5; 9 bases agree with TRBD1. From germline, CDR1 is SGHNT and CDR2 YENEEA. The CDR3 is 15 residues long. Trimming cost V 3 bases and J 9 bases; bases outside gene matches: 11. DNA of the CDR3: TGTGCCAGCAGCTTCCAAACAGGGGGCGCGGAGGCCCAGTACTTC. Translation: CASSFQTGGAEAQYF.

This clonotype was seen ten or more times. This chain uses TRBV27 with TRBJ1-2, with D perhaps matching TRBD1 (5 bases). The CDR3 runs 13 residues. V shed 0 bases and J shed 8 bases, with 10 bases lying between them. Germline loops: CDR1 MNHEY, CDR2 SMNVEV (reference sequence). CDR3 bases: TGTGCCAGCAGTTTATCGGTCAGGGCGGGCTACACCTTC. Translating gives CASSLSVRAGYTF.

A note on this clonotype: A read error is possible here, since a much larger clone lies one base away. The chain is built from TRBV30 and TRBJ2-3; 8 bases align to TRBD1. This CDR3 is 12 amino acids long. In germline, CDR1 is GTSNPN, CDR2 SVGIG (reference sequence). Unmatched junction bases numbered 2, after V lost 4 bases and J lost 5 bases. For the CDR3, the DNA is TGTGCCTGGAACAGGGGGGTAGATACGCAGTATTTT. Its protein product is CAWNRGVDTQYF. Full variable domain (outside the CDR3, taken from reference TRBV30 and TRBJ2-3): SQTIHQWPATLVQPVGSPLSLECTVEGTSNPNLYWYRQAAGRGLQLLFYSVGIGQISSEVPQNLSASRPQDRQFILSSKKLLLSDSGFYLCAWNRGVDTQYFGPGTRLTVL.

The rearrangement links TRBV30 to TRBJ2-2, with 8 bases aligning to TRBD2. This CDR3 spans 15 amino acids. Trimming at V came to 1 base and at J to 1 base, leaving 2 bases not matched to a gene. CDR1 and CDR2 (germline): GTSNPN, SVGIG (reference sequence). The CDR3 bases are TGTGCCTGGAGTGGACTAGCGAGGAACACCGGGGAGCTGTTTTTT. It specifies CAWSGLARNTGELFF.

This clonotype was observed a few times. This chain's CDR3 is CASSVAQRGTNEKLFF. The DNA of the CDR3 is TGTGCCAGCTCAGTGGCACAGAGAGGAACTAATGAAAAACTGTTTTTT. The rearrangement joins TRBV18 to TRBJ1-4; unclear D gene. The length of the CDR3 is 16 residues. Trimming stripped 5 bases from V and 1 base from J, with 14 bases between. Germline CDR1 KGHSH, CDR2 LQKENI.

This clonotype occurred many times. V gene TRBV18 combines with J gene TRBJ2-3; the D gene is possibly TRBD2 (5 bases). V lost 8 bases and J 3 bases, leaving 12 bases between the germline ends. The CDR3 covers 13 residues. Germline CDR1 is KGHSH and CDR2 is LQKENI. CDR3 bases: TGTGCCAGCAGTCCCCGGGGAACAGATACGCAGTATTTT. Its translation: CASSPRGTDTQYF. The variable domain in full, with the rest retrieved from reference TRBV18 and TRBJ2-3, is NAGVMQNPRHLVRRRGQEARLRCSPMKGHSHVYWYRQLPEEGLKFMVYLQKENIIDESGMPKERFSAEFPKEGPSILRIQQVVRGDSAAYFCASSPRGTDTQYFGPGTRLTVL.

This clonotype was detected a few times. V is TRBV7-2 and J is TRBJ2-3, with D maybe TRBD1 (5 bases). The V gene's germline CDR1 is SGHTA and CDR2 FQGNSA. The V gene lost 1 base and the J gene lost 4 bases, with 15 bases spanning the gap. The CDR3 length is 16 residues. The CDR3 sequence: CASSLGGLGVADTQYF. The DNA of the CDR3 is TGTGCCAGCAGCTTAGGGGGCCTCGGAGTGGCAGATACGCAGTATTTT.

This clonotype was seen repeatedly, ten times or more. The rearrangement uses TRBV3-1 and TRBJ2-7, with TRBD2 matching over 9 bases. There are 15 residues in the CDR3. Looked up from germline, CDR1 is LGHDT and CDR2 is YNNKEL (reference sequence). After removal of 4 bases from V and 1 base from J, the junction contained 5 bases not matched to a gene. This CDR3 is CASSLRLAESYEQYF. CDR3 DNA: TGTGCCAGCAGCCTACGACTAGCGGAGTCCTACGAGCAGTACTTC.